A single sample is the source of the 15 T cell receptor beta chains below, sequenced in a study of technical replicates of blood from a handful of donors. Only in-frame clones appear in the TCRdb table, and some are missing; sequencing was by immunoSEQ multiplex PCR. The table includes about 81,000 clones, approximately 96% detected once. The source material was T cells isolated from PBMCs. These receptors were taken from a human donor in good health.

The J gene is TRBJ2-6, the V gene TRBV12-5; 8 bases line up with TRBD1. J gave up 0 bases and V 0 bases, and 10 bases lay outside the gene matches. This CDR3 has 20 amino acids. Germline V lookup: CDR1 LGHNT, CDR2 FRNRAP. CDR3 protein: CASGLVRTGQGTSGANVLTF. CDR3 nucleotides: TGTGCTAGTGGTTTGGTAAGGACAGGACAGGGAACCTCTGGGGCCAACGTCCTGACTTTC.

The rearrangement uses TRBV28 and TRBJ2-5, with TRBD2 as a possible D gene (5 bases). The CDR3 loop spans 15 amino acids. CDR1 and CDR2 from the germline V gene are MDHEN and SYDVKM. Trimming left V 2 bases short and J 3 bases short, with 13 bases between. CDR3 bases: TGTGCCAGCAGTTTAGGAGGTGGAAGAAAAGAGACCCAGTACTTC. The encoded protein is CASSLGGGRKETQYF.

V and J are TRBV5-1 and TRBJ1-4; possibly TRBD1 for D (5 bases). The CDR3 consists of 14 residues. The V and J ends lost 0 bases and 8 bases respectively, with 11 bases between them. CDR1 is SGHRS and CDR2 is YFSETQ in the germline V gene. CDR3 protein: CASSLVGQGEKLFF. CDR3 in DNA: TGCGCCAGCAGCTTGGTAGGGCAGGGAGAAAAACTGTTTTTT.

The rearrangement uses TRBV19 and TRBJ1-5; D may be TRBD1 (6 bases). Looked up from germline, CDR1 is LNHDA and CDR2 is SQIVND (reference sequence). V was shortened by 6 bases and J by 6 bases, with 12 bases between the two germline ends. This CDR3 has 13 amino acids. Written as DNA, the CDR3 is TGTGCCAGTAGGAGGGGGGGAGGTCAGCCCCAGCATTTT. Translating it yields CASRRGGGQPQHF.

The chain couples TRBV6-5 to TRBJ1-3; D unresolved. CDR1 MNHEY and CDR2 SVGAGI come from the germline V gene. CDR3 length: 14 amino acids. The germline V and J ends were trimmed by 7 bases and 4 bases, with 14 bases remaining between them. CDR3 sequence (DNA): TGTGCCAGCACCCATGGCGGGTTGGGAAACACCATATATTTT. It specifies CASTHGGLGNTIYF.

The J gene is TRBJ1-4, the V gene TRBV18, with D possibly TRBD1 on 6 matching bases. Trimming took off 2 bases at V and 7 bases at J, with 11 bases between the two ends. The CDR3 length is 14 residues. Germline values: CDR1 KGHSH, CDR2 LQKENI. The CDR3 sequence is CASSPDWTAEKLFF. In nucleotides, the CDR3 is TGTGCCAGCTCACCAGATTGGACAGCTGAAAAACTGTTTTTT.

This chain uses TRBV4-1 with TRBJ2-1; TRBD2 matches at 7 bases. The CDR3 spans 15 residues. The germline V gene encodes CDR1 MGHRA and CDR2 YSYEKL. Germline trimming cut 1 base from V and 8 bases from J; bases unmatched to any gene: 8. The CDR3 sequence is CASSQVGREFDEQFF. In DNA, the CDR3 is TGCGCCAGCAGCCAAGTTGGGCGGGAGTTCGATGAGCAGTTCTTC.

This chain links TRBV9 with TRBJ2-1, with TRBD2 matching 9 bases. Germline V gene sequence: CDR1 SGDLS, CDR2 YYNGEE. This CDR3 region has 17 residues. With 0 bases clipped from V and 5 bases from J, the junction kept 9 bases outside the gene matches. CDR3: CASSVGAGGTANNEQFF. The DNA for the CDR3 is TGTGCCAGCAGCGTAGGGGCGGGGGGGACAGCGAACAATGAGCAGTTCTTC.

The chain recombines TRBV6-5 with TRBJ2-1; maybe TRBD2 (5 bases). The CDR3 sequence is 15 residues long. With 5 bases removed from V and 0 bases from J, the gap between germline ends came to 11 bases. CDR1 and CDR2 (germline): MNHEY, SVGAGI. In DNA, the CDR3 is TGTGCCAGCAGTAGCGGTTACGGCTCCTACAATGAGCAGTTCTTC. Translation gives CASSSGYGSYNEQFF.

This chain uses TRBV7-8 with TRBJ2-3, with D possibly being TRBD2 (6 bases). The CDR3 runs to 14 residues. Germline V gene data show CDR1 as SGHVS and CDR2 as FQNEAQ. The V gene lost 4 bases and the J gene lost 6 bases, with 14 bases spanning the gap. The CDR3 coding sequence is TGTGCCAGCAGCTCGGGACTGGATGGGGATACGCAGTATTTT. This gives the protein CASSSGLDGDTQYF.

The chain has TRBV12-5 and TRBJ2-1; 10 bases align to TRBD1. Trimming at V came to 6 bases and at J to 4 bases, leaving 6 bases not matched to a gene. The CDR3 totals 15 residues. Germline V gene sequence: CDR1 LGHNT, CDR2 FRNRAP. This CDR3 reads CASGTGGAWYNEQFF. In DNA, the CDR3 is TGTGCTAGTGGGACAGGGGGCGCTTGGTACAATGAGCAGTTCTTC. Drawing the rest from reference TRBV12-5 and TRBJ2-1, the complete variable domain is DARVTQTPRHKVTEMGQEVTMRCQPILGHNTVFWYRQTMMQGLELLAYFRNRAPLDDSGMPKDRFSAEMPDATLATLKIQPSEPRDSAVYFCASGTGGAWYNEQFFGPGTRLTVL.

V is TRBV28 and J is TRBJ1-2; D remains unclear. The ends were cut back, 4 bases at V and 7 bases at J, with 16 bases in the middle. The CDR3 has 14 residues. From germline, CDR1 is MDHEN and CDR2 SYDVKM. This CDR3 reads CASSSGVLYSGYTF. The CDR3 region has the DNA TGTGCCAGCAGTTCCGGAGTCCTCTATTCTGGCTACACCTTC.

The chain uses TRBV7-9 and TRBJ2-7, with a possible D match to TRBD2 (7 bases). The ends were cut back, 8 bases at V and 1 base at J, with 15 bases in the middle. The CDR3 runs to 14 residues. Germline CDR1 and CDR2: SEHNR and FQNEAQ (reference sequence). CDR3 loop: CASRSRGGSYEQYF. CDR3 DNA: TGTGCCAGCCGATCAAGGGGGGGGTCCTACGAGCAGTACTTC.

CDR3 DNA: TGTGCCAGTACTCCAGACAGGGGCAAGAATCAGCCCCAGCATTTT. Its translation: CASTPDRGKNQPQHF. V and J are TRBV19 and TRBJ1-5, with TRBD1 matching over 8 bases. This CDR3 region has 15 residues. CDR1 and CDR2 from the germline V gene are LNHDA and SQIVND (reference sequence). The ends lost 7 bases at V and 4 bases at J; junction bases unmatched: 9.

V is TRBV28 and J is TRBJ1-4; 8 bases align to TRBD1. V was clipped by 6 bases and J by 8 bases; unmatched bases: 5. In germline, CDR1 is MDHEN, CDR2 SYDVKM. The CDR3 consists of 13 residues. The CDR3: CASSGQGGEKLFF. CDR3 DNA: TGTGCCAGCAGCGGACAGGGCGGGGAAAAACTGTTTTTT.